This TCR beta chain emerged from a study of monozygotic twins with inflammatory bowel disease. CDR3 length equals 14 residues. CDR1 and CDR2 (germline): SGHRS, YFSETQ. Whole blood without T cell sorting served as the source of isolated total RNA. With about 15 and 9 cycles respectively, two nested PCRs were carried out on TCRalpha and TCRbeta cDNA. With the 5' RACE reads reprocessed, TCRdb shows one record per CDR3 protein and no DNA. Across 200,000 to 250,000 distinct CDR3 sequences, the top ten clones capture 7.7% of the sample. Findings and caveats of the study: The inverse Simpson measure of TCRbeta diversity was lower in IBD patients than in healthy co-twins. T cell subtypes that differed could not be told apart.

Worth noting for this clonotype: The antigen remains unidentified.

The genes are TRBV5-1 and TRBJ1-2; TCRdb outputs TRBD1, but without DNA this stays unchecked. Sequences were obtained from blood. The TCR was taken from a human donor with ulcerative colitis or Crohn's disease, or a healthy co-twin of an affected twin (not recorded which). CDR3 sequence: CASSKPGQSYGYTF. Full variable domain (remainder filled in from reference TRBV5-1 and TRBJ1-2): KAGVTQTPRYLIKTRGQQVTLSCSPISGHRSVSWYQQTPGQGLQFLFEYFSETQRNKGNFPGRFSGRQFSNSRSEMNVSTLELGDSALYLCASSKPGQSYGYTFGSGTRLTVV.